This T cell receptor beta chain was found in a study of CD8 T cells in ankylosing spondylitis. Trimming cost V 2 bases and J 7 bases; bases outside gene matches: 8. This CDR3 has 15 amino acids. Germline lookup yields CDR1 SGHDT and CDR2 YYEEEE. Making the TCR beta libraries involved quantitative 5'-RACE with molecular barcodes. TCRdb called the 5' RACE reads again in MiXCR, with one record for every CDR3 protein. The table has about 500,000 distinct CDR3 sequences, more than 9.5% seen once. Findings of the study overall: Made up of about eight highly homologous variants, a TCR beta motif appeared characteristic of ankylosing spondylitis blood.

This clonotype was counted a few times. Its target is unknown. The sequencing input was blood, either unsorted or a sorted T cell fraction (not recorded which). The chain combines TRBV5-6 with TRBJ2-1; 8 nucleotides agree with TRBD2. The sequence came from a male donor with ankylosing spondylitis. The CDR3 DNA sequence: TGTGCCAGCAGCTTACCGACGGGAGGGCCTAATGAGCAGTTCTTC. It translates to CASSLPTGGPNEQFF.